Listed here are 27 T cell receptor beta chains from one sample, sequenced in a study of PD-1 blockade in classical Hodgkin lymphoma. Measured with immunoSEQ multiplex PCR; TCRdb has only the in-frame clones, and not every one. The data contain roughly 28,000 clones, 70% of them seen just once; the ten biggest clones take up around 26%. The patients all showed relapse after autologous stem cell transplantation, while their brentuximab vedotin exposure varied. Sample: peripheral blood mononuclear cells (PBMCs), taken before the second cycle of nivolumab. Receptors were obtained from a human donor with classical Hodgkin lymphoma.

This clone was observed a single time. This chain joins TRBV6-5 and TRBJ1-5; D remains unclear. V shed 0 bases and J shed 0 bases, with 6 bases lying between them. Per the germline V gene, CDR1 is MNHEY and CDR2 is SVGAGI. The CDR3 totals 15 residues. CDR3 protein: CASSYSSISNQPQHF. The DNA for the CDR3 is TGTGCCAGCAGTTACTCTTCCATTAGCAATCAGCCCCAGCATTTT.

The chain recombines TRBV7-9 with TRBJ1-2; TRBD1 matches 8 bases. V lost 0 bases to trimming and J lost 4 bases; unmatched junction nucleotides: 1. Germline V gene sequence: CDR1 SEHNR, CDR2 FQNEAQ (reference sequence). The CDR3 has 14 residues. DNA for the CDR3: TGTGCCAGCAGCTTAGCCGGGACAGGCTATGGCTACACCTTC. Translation gives CASSLAGTGYGYTF.

The chain recombines TRBV10-2 with TRBJ2-1; 10 bases fit TRBD2. CDR3 length: 17 residues. Germline-derived CDR1 and CDR2 are WSHSY and SAAADI. Unmatched junction bases numbered 6, after V lost 1 base and J lost 3 bases. The CDR3 loop is CASSEFGGLALYNEQFF. CDR3 in DNA: TGCGCCAGCAGTGAGTTCGGGGGACTAGCGCTCTACAATGAGCAGTTCTTC.

The chain employs TRBV19 and TRBJ1-6; 8 bases are a match to TRBD1. V lost 3 bases, J lost 7 bases, and 5 bases stayed unmatched. Germline values: CDR1 LNHDA, CDR2 SQIVND (reference sequence). CDR3 length: 15 residues. In DNA, the CDR3 is TGTGCCAGTAGTATGACCCGGGACAGGAATTCACCCCTCCACTTT. Protein sequence: CASSMTRDRNSPLHF.

V usage is TRBV5-5 and J usage is TRBJ2-7; D gene uncertain. CDR1 is SGHKS and CDR2 is YYEKEE in the germline V gene (reference sequence). The ends were cut back, 0 bases at V and 5 bases at J, with 15 bases in the middle. The CDR3 has 15 amino acids. The CDR3 DNA follows: TGTGCCAGCAGCTTGGAGGGCATGGGGAAAAACGAGCAGTACTTC. Its translation: CASSLEGMGKNEQYF.

This sequence joins TRBV7-9 and TRBJ2-1, with D tentatively TRBD1 or TRBD2 (5 bases each). The CDR3 spans 15 residues. Between the trimmed V and J ends, which lost 5 bases and 10 bases, there was a span of 21 bases. Germline CDR1 and CDR2: SEHNR and FQNEAQ (reference sequence). CDR3 nucleotide sequence: TGTGCCAGCAGCCCAGTCGGGACGGGAATCGAGGAGCAGTTCTTC. Protein sequence: CASSPVGTGIEEQFF.

CDR3 in DNA: TGTGCCAGCAGGCCTTCCGACAGCACTAACTATGGCTACACCTTC. Translating it yields CASRPSDSTNYGYTF. The gene calls are TRBV27 and TRBJ1-2; D might be TRBD1 (5 bases). V was pared by 6 bases and J by 0 bases, with 14 bases between. The CDR3 is 15 residues long. CDR1 and CDR2 (germline): MNHEY, SMNVEV (reference sequence).

CDR3: CASSARDRVYEQYV. CDR3 in DNA: TGTGCCAGCAGTGCACGGGACAGGGTCTACGAGCAGTACGTC. The chain employs TRBV27 and TRBJ2-7, with TRBD1 matching 9 bases. The CDR3 totals 14 residues. In germline, CDR1 is MNHEY, CDR2 SMNVEV (reference sequence). The J segment lost 3 bases and the V segment lost 5 bases, leaving 5 bases of the junction unmatched.

Regarding this clone: Other DNA sequences in the sample encode the same CDR3. J is TRBJ2-3 and V is TRBV6-1; D remains ambiguous. The CDR3 extends over 12 amino acids. CDR1 and CDR2 from the germline V gene are MNHNS and SASEGT. Trimming pared 2 bases from V and 6 bases from J, leaving 6 bases between. The CDR3, as DNA: TGTGCCAGCAGTGAACTCAGGGATACGCAGTATTTT. This encodes CASSELRDTQYF.

The chain uses TRBV19 and TRBJ2-7; D is uncertain. The CDR3 is made up of 13 amino acids. V gave up 6 bases and J gave up 0 bases, with 9 bases separating them. Germline V gives CDR1 LNHDA, CDR2 SQIVND (reference sequence). CDR3 sequence (DNA): TGTGCCAGTAGCGGCTTGGGCTCCTACGAGCAGTACTTC. Its translation: CASSGLGSYEQYF.

V and J are TRBV7-9 and TRBJ1-2; a weak D match, TRBD1 (5 bases). The V gene's germline CDR1 is SEHNR and CDR2 FQNEAQ (reference sequence). This CDR3 is 13 amino acids long. V gave up 2 bases and J gave up 5 bases, with 9 bases separating them. CDR3 coding DNA: TGTGCCAGCAGCTTACTGGGGGGGTATGGCTACACCTTC. This translates into CASSLLGGYGYTF.

The rearrangement joins TRBV27 to TRBJ2-4, with 7 bases matching TRBD1. The V segment lost 4 bases and the J segment 0 bases; nucleotides outside the gene matches: 6. CDR1 is MNHEY, CDR2 SMNVEV, per germline (reference sequence). This CDR3 has 16 amino acids. CDR3: CASSSGQELAKNIQYF. The CDR3 DNA reads TGTGCCAGCAGTTCCGGACAGGAGCTAGCCAAAAACATTCAGTACTTC.

This clone was recorded once. The gene calls are TRBV9 and TRBJ2-1, with TRBD2 identical over 14 bases. The CDR3 spans 16 residues. V lost 3 bases, J lost 9 bases, and 8 bases stayed unmatched. Looked up from germline, CDR1 is SGDLS and CDR2 is YYNGEE. CDR3 nucleotides: TGTGCCAGCAGCGCCCCCGGGACTAGCGGGAGATTTGAGCAGTTCTTC. Protein: CASSAPGTSGRFEQFF.

The J gene is TRBJ2-3, the V gene TRBV25-1; no reliable D call. This CDR3 contains 13 residues. The ends were cut back, 2 bases at V and 3 bases at J, with 6 bases in the middle. In germline, CDR1 is MGHDK, CDR2 SYGVNS. CDR3 residues: CASSEPLTDTQYF. In DNA form, the CDR3 reads TGTGCCAGCAGTGAACCCCTGACAGATACGCAGTATTTT.

This chain links TRBV6-5 with TRBJ1-1, with a weak D call TRBD1 (5 bases). CDR1 and CDR2 from the germline V gene are MNHEY and SVGAGI. Trimming removed 4 bases at V and 2 bases at J, with 17 bases between. This CDR3 is built from 16 residues. The CDR3 DNA is TGTGCCAGCAGTTCAGCCTTTGGGAGGGGAAACACTGAAGCTTTCTTT. Amino acids: CASSSAFGRGNTEAFF.

V gene TRBV2 combines with J gene TRBJ1-2; D call uncertain. Trimming pared 0 bases from V and 2 bases from J, leaving 7 bases between. Germline V lookup: CDR1 SNHLY, CDR2 FYNNEI. The CDR3 consists of 14 residues. DNA of the CDR3: TGTGCCAGCAGTGAAGCGGACGGAAACTATGGCTACACCTTC. Residues: CASSEADGNYGYTF.

This chain uses TRBV27 with TRBJ1-3; 8 nucleotides agree with TRBD1. The V gene's germline CDR1 is MNHEY and CDR2 SMNVEV (reference sequence). The CDR3 has 16 amino acids. V shed 4 bases and J 1 base; nucleotides not matched to a gene: 6. In nucleotides, the CDR3 is TGTGCCAGCAGTTGGACAGGGACGACGTCTGGAAACACCATATATTTT. It encodes CASSWTGTTSGNTIYF.

V is TRBV6-6 and J is TRBJ1-1; D not certain. CDR3 size: 13 residues. The V end lost 7 bases, the J end lost 4 bases, and 13 bases lay between the germline ends. CDR1 and CDR2 from the germline V gene are MNHNY and SVGAGI (reference sequence). The CDR3 bases are TGTGCCAGCACCCAGGATAGGATCACTGAAGCTTTCTTT. It yields the protein CASTQDRITEAFF.

This clone occurred a few times. This chain joins TRBV27 and TRBJ1-5; D gene ambiguous. CDR3 length: 15 amino acids. The germline gives CDR1 MNHEY, CDR2 SMNVEV (reference sequence). V lost 0 bases and J lost 0, with 6 bases in between. In DNA, the CDR3 is TGTGCCAGCAGTTTATCACGGGATAGCAATCAGCCCCAGCATTTT. Encoded protein: CASSLSRDSNQPQHF.

This clone was observed a few times. The CDR3 spells CASRASTYEQYF. The DNA for the CDR3 is TGCGCCAGCAGGGCTAGCACTTACGAGCAGTACTTC. The rearrangement links TRBV10-1 to TRBJ2-7; possibly TRBD2 for D (5 bases). The germline V gene has CDR1 WNHNN and CDR2 SYGVQD (reference sequence). The V end lost 6 bases, the J end lost 4 bases, and 10 bases lay between the germline ends. This CDR3 is built from 12 residues.

The CDR3 DNA is TGTGCCTGGAGTACGGGGGTCCAGCCCCAGCATTTT. Protein product: CAWSTGVQPQHF. The gene calls are TRBV30 and TRBJ1-5; TRBD1 is a possible D gene (5 bases). CDR3 length: 12 residues. V shed 2 bases and J shed 7 bases, with 9 bases lying between them. Germline assignment: CDR1 GTSNPN and CDR2 SVGIG (reference sequence).

The chain is built from TRBV6-1 and TRBJ2-1, with 10 nucleotides matching TRBD1. Germline CDR1 and CDR2: MNHNS and SASEGT. The V and J ends lost 5 bases and 7 bases, in that order; junction bases with no gene match: 5. The CDR3 length is 14 residues. Here the CDR3 DNA reads TGTGCCAGCAGTCGGGACAGGGGAGGGAATGAGCAGTTCTTC. It translates to CASSRDRGGNEQFF.

This chain joins TRBV28 and TRBJ1-1; tentatively, D is TRBD1 (5 bases). Germline lookup yields CDR1 MDHEN and CDR2 SYDVKM. The CDR3 consists of 13 residues. CDR3 amino acids: CGIGRGGRTEAFF. The CDR3 nucleotides read TGTGGTATAGGAAGGGGAGGTCGTACTGAAGCTTTCTTT.

V gene TRBV7-2 combines with J gene TRBJ1-5; D not resolved. Germline loops: CDR1 SGHTA, CDR2 FQGNSA. The V end was cut by 7 bases, the J end by 3 bases, with 7 bases between. There are 12 residues in the CDR3. CDR3 bases: TGTGCCAGCACGAGTAACAATCAGCCCCAGCATTTT. This gives the protein CASTSNNQPQHF.

This clone was recorded a few times. The chain uses TRBV19 and TRBJ1-5; D is perhaps TRBD1 (6 bases). V was shortened by 2 bases and J by 7 bases, with 21 bases between the two germline ends. Germline CDR1 reads LNHDA; CDR2 reads SQIVND (reference sequence). This CDR3 has 17 residues. In nucleotides, the CDR3 is TGTGCCAGTAGTATAAGGGGGTCGGCAGGGCTTCGGCAGCCCCAGCATTTT. Amino acids: CASSIRGSAGLRQPQHF.

This chain joins TRBV2 and TRBJ2-1; D is unresolved. The CDR3 loop spans 12 amino acids. Germline lookup yields CDR1 SNHLY and CDR2 FYNNEI. V dropped 7 bases and J dropped 9 bases, with 13 bases sitting between them. The CDR3 DNA is TGTGCCAGCAATAGCCCAACCCCTGAGCAGTTCTTC. Residues: CASNSPTPEQFF.

CDR3 DNA sequence: TGTGCCAGCAGCGTAGGTTTCACTAGCGGGAGACTCAAGCGGGATGAGCAGTTCTTC. The encoded protein is CASSVGFTSGRLKRDEQFF. The chain combines TRBV9 with TRBJ2-1, with 11 bases identical to TRBD2. This CDR3 region has 19 residues. V lost 0 bases and J lost 8; bases outside the gene matches: 16. Germline CDR1 SGDLS, CDR2 YYNGEE.